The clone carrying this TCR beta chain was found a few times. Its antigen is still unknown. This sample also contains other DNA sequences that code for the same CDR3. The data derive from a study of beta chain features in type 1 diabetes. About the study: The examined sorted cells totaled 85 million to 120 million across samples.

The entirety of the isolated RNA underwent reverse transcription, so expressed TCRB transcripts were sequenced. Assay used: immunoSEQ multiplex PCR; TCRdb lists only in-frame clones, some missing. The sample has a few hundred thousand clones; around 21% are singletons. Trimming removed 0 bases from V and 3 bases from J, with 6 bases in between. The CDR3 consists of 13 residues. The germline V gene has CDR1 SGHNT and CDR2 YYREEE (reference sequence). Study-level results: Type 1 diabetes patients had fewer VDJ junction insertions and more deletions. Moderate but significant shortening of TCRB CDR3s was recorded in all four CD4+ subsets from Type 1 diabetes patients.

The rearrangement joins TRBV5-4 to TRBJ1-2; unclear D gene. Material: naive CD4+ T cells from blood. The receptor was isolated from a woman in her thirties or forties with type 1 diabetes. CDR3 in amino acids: CASSLGHDYGYTF. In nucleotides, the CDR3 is TGTGCCAGCAGCTTGGGACACGACTATGGCTACACCTTC.